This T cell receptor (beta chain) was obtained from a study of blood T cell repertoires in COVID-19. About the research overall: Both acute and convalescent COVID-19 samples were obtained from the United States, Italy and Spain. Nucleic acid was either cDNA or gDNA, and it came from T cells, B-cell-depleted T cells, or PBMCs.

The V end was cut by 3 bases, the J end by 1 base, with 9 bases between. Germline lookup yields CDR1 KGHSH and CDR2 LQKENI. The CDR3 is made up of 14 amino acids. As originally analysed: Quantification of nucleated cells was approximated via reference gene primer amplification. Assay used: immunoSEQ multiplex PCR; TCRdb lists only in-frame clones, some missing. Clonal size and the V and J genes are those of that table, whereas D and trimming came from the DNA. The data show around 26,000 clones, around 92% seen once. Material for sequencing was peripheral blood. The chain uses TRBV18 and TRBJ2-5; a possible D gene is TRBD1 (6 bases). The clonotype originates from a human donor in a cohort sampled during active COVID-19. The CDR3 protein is CASSPVGGQETQYF. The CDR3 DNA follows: TGTGCCAGCTCACCGGTAGGGGGCCAAGAGACCCAGTACTTC.